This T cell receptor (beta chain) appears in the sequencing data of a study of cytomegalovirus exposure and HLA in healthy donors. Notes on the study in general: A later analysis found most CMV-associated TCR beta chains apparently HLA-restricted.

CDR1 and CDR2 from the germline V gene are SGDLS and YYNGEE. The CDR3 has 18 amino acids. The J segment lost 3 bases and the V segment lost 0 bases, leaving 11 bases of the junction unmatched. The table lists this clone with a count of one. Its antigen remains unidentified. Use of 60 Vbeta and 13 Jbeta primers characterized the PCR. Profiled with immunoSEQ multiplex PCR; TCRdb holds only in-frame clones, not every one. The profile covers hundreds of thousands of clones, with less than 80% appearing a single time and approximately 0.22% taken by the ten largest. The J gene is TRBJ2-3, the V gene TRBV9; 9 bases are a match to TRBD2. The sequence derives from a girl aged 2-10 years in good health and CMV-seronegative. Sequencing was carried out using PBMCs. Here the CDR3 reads CASSVGGGTSLGTDTQYF. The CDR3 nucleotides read TGTGCCAGCAGCGTAGGGGGTGGGACTAGCTTAGGAACAGATACGCAGTATTTT.